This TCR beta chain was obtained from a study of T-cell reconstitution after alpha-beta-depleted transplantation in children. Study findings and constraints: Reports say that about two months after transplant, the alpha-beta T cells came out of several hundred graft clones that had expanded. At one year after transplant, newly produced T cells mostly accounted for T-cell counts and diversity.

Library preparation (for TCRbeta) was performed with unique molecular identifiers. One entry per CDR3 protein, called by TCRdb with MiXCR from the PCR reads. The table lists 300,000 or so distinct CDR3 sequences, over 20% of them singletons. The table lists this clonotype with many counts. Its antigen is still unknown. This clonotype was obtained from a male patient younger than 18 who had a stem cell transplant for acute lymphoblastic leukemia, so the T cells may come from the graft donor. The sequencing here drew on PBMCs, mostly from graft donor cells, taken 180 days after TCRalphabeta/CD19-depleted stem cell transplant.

CDR3 nucleotides: TGTGCCAGCAGTGAATATACAAGGGAAACTAACTATGGCTACACCTTC. This codes for CASSEYTRETNYGYTF. The gene calls are TRBV25-1 and TRBJ1-2; no firm D call. CDR3 size: 16 residues. Germline CDR1 MGHDK, CDR2 SYGVNS. V lost 0 bases, J lost 0 bases, and 11 bases lay in between.